This passage covers 24 T cell receptor beta chains from one sample sequenced in a study of cytomegalovirus exposure and HLA in healthy donors. Both 60 Vbeta primers and 13 Jbeta primers went into the PCR. Repertoires were generated with immunoSEQ multiplex PCR, while TCRdb's copy carries only in-frame clones and drops some. Of about 140,000 clones listed, roughly 74% are singletons. The sequenced sample consisted of PBMCs. Receptor source: a woman aged 18-35 years in good health and CMV-seropositive.

The chain is built from TRBV5-1 and TRBJ2-5; TRBD2 matches 7 bases. This CDR3 has 15 amino acids. Germline trimming cut 4 bases from V and 6 bases from J; bases unmatched to any gene: 12. The germline CDR1 and CDR2 sequences are SGHRS and YFSETQ. CDR3 nucleotide sequence: TGCGCCAGCAGCCCCCCCCGGGGCGGGGGTCAGACCCAGTACTTC. As protein: CASSPPRGGGQTQYF.

The rearrangement joins TRBV10-3 to TRBJ2-5; 15 bases align to TRBD2. The germline CDR1 and CDR2 sequences are ENHRY and SYGVKD. V shed 4 bases, J shed 3 bases, and the junction held 3 bases outside the gene matches. This CDR3 region has 16 residues. DNA of the CDR3: TGTGCCATCAGTGGGACTAGCGGGGGGGCGGAAGAGACCCAGTACTTC. Its protein is CAISGTSGGAEETQYF.

Of note for this clone: This specimen includes other DNA sequences encoding the same CDR3. The rearrangement links TRBV6-5 to TRBJ1-2; 11 nucleotides agree with TRBD1. Germline V gives CDR1 MNHEY, CDR2 SVGAGI. J gave up 4 bases and V 2 bases, and 6 bases lay outside the gene matches. The CDR3 runs 16 residues. CDR3 bases: TGTGCCAGCAGTTACAGCAGGACAGGGGGCGGCTATGGCTACACCTTC. It encodes CASSYSRTGGGYGYTF.

The rearrangement joins TRBV13 to TRBJ2-1; 9 bases match TRBD1. V trimming: 3 bases; J trimming: 8 bases; junction bases outside the gene matches: 8. Germline-derived CDR1 and CDR2 are PRHDT and FYEKMQ (reference sequence). The CDR3 consists of 15 residues. The CDR3 loop is CASSFGTGSFYEQFF. The DNA for the CDR3 is TGTGCCAGCAGCTTCGGGACAGGGTCGTTCTATGAGCAGTTCTTC.

The chain recombines TRBV5-1 with TRBJ1-2; 9 bases fit TRBD1. Germline CDR1 is SGHRS and CDR2 is YFSETQ. The CDR3 extends over 14 amino acids. The V and J ends lost 7 bases and 8 bases, in that order; junction bases with no gene match: 12. In DNA, the CDR3 is TGCGCCAGCCAAACCTTGGACAGGGGATACGGCTACACCTTC. It specifies CASQTLDRGYGYTF.

This clone has only one observation. This rearrangement joins TRBV29-1 to TRBJ1-1, with 7 nucleotides matching TRBD1. Losses at the gene ends were 3 bases for V and 4 bases for J; bases not matched to a gene: 2. The CDR3 spans 12 residues. From germline, CDR1 is SQVTM and CDR2 ANQGSEA. CDR3 loop: CSVETGSTEAFF. For the CDR3, the DNA is TGCAGCGTTGAGACAGGGAGCACTGAAGCTTTCTTT. The variable domain in full, completed from reference TRBV29-1 and TRBJ1-1, reads SAVISQKPSRDICQRGTSLTIQCQVDSQVTMMFWYRQQPGQSLTLIATANQGSEATYESGFVIDKFPISRPNLTFSTLTVSNMSPEDSSIYLCSVETGSTEAFFGQGTRLTVV.

V and J are TRBV2 and TRBJ1-5; 7 bases line up with TRBD1. The CDR3 runs 14 residues. Germline V gene data show CDR1 as SNHLY and CDR2 as FYNNEI. The V segment lost 5 bases and the J segment 7 bases; nucleotides outside the gene matches: 8. CDR3 DNA sequence: TGTGCCAGCAGTCCACGACAGGGTGGCCAGCCCCAGCATTTT. Translating it yields CASSPRQGGQPQHF.

The V gene is TRBV11-3, the J gene TRBJ2-1, with D possibly being TRBD1 (6 bases). Germline V gene lookup returns CDR1 SGHNT and CDR2 YENEEA. Trimming removed 4 bases from V and 5 bases from J, with 9 bases in between. The CDR3 is 13 amino acids. The CDR3 spells CASSSHRDNEQFF. The DNA of the CDR3 is TGTGCCAGCAGCTCACACAGGGACAATGAGCAGTTCTTC.

The V gene is TRBV19, the J gene TRBJ1-3; D possibly corresponds to TRBD1 (5 bases). In germline, CDR1 is LNHDA, CDR2 SQIVND (reference sequence). Trimming removed 0 bases from V and 0 bases from J, with 12 bases in between. The CDR3 consists of 17 residues. The CDR3 region has the DNA TGTGCCAGTAGTATAGAGGCGGGGCCCTACTCTGGAAACACCATATATTTT. Protein product: CASSIEAGPYSGNTIYF.

V and J are TRBV11-3 and TRBJ1-6; D unresolved. Between the trimmed V and J ends, which lost 7 bases and 0 bases, there was a span of 13 bases. Germline CDR1 SGHNT, CDR2 YENEEA. The CDR3 covers 16 residues. The CDR3 sequence: CASTPSGSSYNSPLHF. As DNA, the CDR3 is TGTGCCAGCACCCCGAGCGGGAGCTCCTATAATTCACCCCTCCACTTT.

This clone was seen a handful of times. The chain couples TRBV9 to TRBJ2-2, with a tentative D call TRBD1 (6 bases). Germline CDR1 reads SGDLS; CDR2 reads YYNGEE. CDR3 length: 13 amino acids. Trimming pared 0 bases from V and 6 bases from J, leaving 6 bases between. CDR3 in amino acids: CASSVEGAGELFF. In DNA form, the CDR3 reads TGTGCCAGCAGCGTAGAGGGGGCCGGGGAGCTGTTTTTT.

The J gene is TRBJ1-5, the V gene TRBV6-5; 10 positions agree with TRBD1. There are 16 residues in the CDR3. In germline, CDR1 is MNHEY, CDR2 SVGAGI. The V gene end was trimmed by 4 bases and the J gene end by 7 bases; junction bases not matched to a gene: 10. CDR3 DNA: TGTGCCAGCAGTTCCCTTCCGGGACAGGGGTACCAGCCCCAGCATTTT. Its protein product is CASSSLPGQGYQPQHF.

The chain recombines TRBV2 with TRBJ1-3, with D possibly being TRBD1 (6 bases). The CDR3 runs 14 residues. From germline, CDR1 is SNHLY and CDR2 FYNNEI. V shed 5 bases and J shed 8 bases, with 16 bases lying between them. The CDR3, as DNA: TGTGCCAGCAGTTACGGACAGTCACGGGACACCATATATTTT. Translated, it gives CASSYGQSRDTIYF.

The gene calls are TRBV7-2 and TRBJ1-5, with D tentatively TRBD1 (6 bases). This CDR3 has 15 residues. CDR1 SGHTA and CDR2 FQGNSA come from the germline V gene. V was shortened by 7 bases and J by 7 bases, with 20 bases between the two germline ends. CDR3 protein: CASNLGGGQGQPQHF. DNA of the CDR3: TGTGCCAGCAACCTAGGCGGGGGGCAGGGGCAGCCCCAGCATTTT.

This chain links TRBV5-1 with TRBJ2-6; D is unclear. Trimming left V 7 bases short and J 2 bases short, with 13 bases between. Germline CDR1 reads SGHRS; CDR2 reads YFSETQ. The CDR3 is 15 residues long. CDR3 nucleotides: TGCGCCAGCCCCCTCTTACACACTGGGGCCAACGTCCTGACTTTC. Its protein product is CASPLLHTGANVLTF.

This clone showed up just once. This chain links TRBV7-2 with TRBJ2-7; possibly TRBD2 for D (6 bases). The V end lost 5 bases, the J end lost 3 bases, and 11 bases lay between the germline ends. The CDR3 is 13 residues long. CDR1 SGHTA and CDR2 FQGNSA come from the germline V gene. DNA for the CDR3: TGTGCCAGCAGCAGACTAGTGATCTACGAGCAGTACTTC. It specifies CASSRLVIYEQYF.

This chain uses TRBV6-1 with TRBJ2-7; 11 bases map to TRBD1. Germline V gives CDR1 MNHNS, CDR2 SASEGT. The CDR3 contains 15 residues. Trimming removed 5 bases from V and 6 bases from J; junction bases left unmatched: 9. The chain's CDR3 is CASSWTGGAKAEQYF. The CDR3 DNA follows: TGTGCCAGCAGTTGGACAGGGGGCGCTAAGGCCGAGCAGTACTTC.

The rearrangement links TRBV21-1 to TRBJ1-5; TRBD1 was called by the table and not checked on the DNA. TRBV21-1 is labeled a pseudogene. The CDR3 is 19 amino acids. The DNA for the CDR3 is TGTGCCAGCAGCAAAAAAGGGCAAACAGGATTTCTTAGCAATCAGCCCCAGCATTTT. It is translated as CASSKKGQTGFLSNQPQHF.

The chain has TRBV18 and TRBJ2-2; D is unclear. V gave up 2 bases and J gave up 6 bases, with 7 bases separating them. The CDR3 runs to 13 residues. Germline V lookup: CDR1 KGHSH, CDR2 LQKENI. In nucleotides, the CDR3 is TGTGCCAGCTCACCAAGGAGTGCCGGGGAGCTGTTTTTT. It encodes CASSPRSAGELFF.

The chain combines TRBV5-1 with TRBJ2-3; 9 positions match TRBD1. CDR3 length: 15 residues. V shed 2 bases and J 3 bases; nucleotides not matched to a gene: 4. Germline CDR1 SGHRS, CDR2 YFSETQ. CDR3: CASSLTGTGTDTQYF. CDR3 in DNA: TGCGCCAGCAGCTTAACCGGGACAGGGACAGATACGCAGTATTTT. Complete variable domain (other parts from reference TRBV5-1 and TRBJ2-3): KAGVTQTPRYLIKTRGQQVTLSCSPISGHRSVSWYQQTPGQGLQFLFEYFSETQRNKGNFPGRFSGRQFSNSRSEMNVSTLELGDSALYLCASSLTGTGTDTQYFGPGTRLTVL.

The chain links TRBV19 to TRBJ1-5; D may be TRBD1 (6 bases). The CDR3 length is 15 residues. Deletions cut 9 bases from V and 0 bases from J, with 15 bases between. Per the germline V gene, CDR1 is LNHDA and CDR2 is SQIVND (reference sequence). CDR3 bases: TGTGCCAGCTCAGGGGCTGGCAATAGCAATCAGCCCCAGCATTTT. It yields the protein CASSGAGNSNQPQHF.

The rearrangement joins TRBV30 to TRBJ1-1; 9 bases map to TRBD1. This CDR3 comprises 11 residues. The trim removed 3 bases at V and 10 bases at J, leaving 3 bases unmatched. Germline CDR1 GTSNPN, CDR2 SVGIG (reference sequence). CDR3 region: CAWRVDRGAFF. The CDR3 region has the DNA TGTGCCTGGAGGGTGGACAGGGGAGCTTTCTTT.

The chain links TRBV5-5 to TRBJ1-4, with TRBD1 as a possible D gene (5 bases). The germline gives CDR1 SGHKS, CDR2 YYEKEE (reference sequence). This CDR3 contains 14 residues. Trimming pared 3 bases from V and 13 bases from J, leaving 19 bases between. In nucleotides, the CDR3 is TGTGCCAGCAGCTCCCAGACTGGGACTATAGGACTGTTTTTT. It yields the protein CASSSQTGTIGLFF.

A word on this clone: In the same sample, other DNA sequences code for this CDR3. The chain has TRBV9 and TRBJ2-7, with a possible D match to TRBD1 (7 bases). V lost 0 bases and J lost 4, with 11 bases in between. Germline CDR1 and CDR2: SGDLS and YYNGEE. The CDR3 spans 14 residues. CDR3 region: CASSVAAGGYEQYF. CDR3 DNA: TGTGCCAGCAGCGTAGCTGCAGGGGGGTACGAGCAGTACTTC. Full variable domain (outside the CDR3, taken from reference TRBV9 and TRBJ2-7): DSGVTQTPKHLITATGQRVTLRCSPRSGDLSVYWYQQSLDQGLQFLIQYYNGEERAKGNILERFSAQQFPDLHSELNLSSLELGDSALYFCASSVAAGGYEQYFGPGTRLTVT.